Included here is one T cell receptor (beta chain) sequence, with context. The antigen is undetermined. V dropped 5 bases and J dropped 3; count of bases not matched to a gene: 7. CDR3 size: 15 residues. The germline V gene encodes CDR1 LGHNA and CDR2 YNFKEQ. This specimen belongs to a study of T-cell memory formation after mild COVID-19. Study-wide findings and caveats: A second wave expanding day 15 to 37 was CD4+-biased; contracting clones were balanced.

One entry per CDR3 protein results from TCRdb running MiXCR on the 5' RACE reads. Of roughly 380,000 distinct CDR3 sequences in the sample, around 27% were seen once. The sequencing sample was made of PBMCs or a T cell subset sorted from them (not recorded which). The TCR sequence derives from an adult woman who had mild COVID-19 (a few samples of this study predate the infection). Cell type and time point are not known. The chain carries TRBV4-2 and TRBJ2-5; the match to TRBD2 covers 9 bases. The CDR3 loop is CASSAAGGSEETQYF. The CDR3 DNA reads as TGTGCCAGCAGCGCAGCGGGGGGTTCAGAAGAGACCCAGTACTTC.